A selection of T cell receptor beta chains follows, all from one sample in a study of tumor-infiltrating lymphocytes in primary liver carcinoma. TCRdb independently ran MiXCR on the multiplex PCR reads; one entry per CDR3 protein. The sample yields under 110,000 distinct CDR3 sequences, more than 65% seen once. The material sequenced was liver tumor tissue from sampling region 2. The receptors stem from a woman aged 55-69 years with primary liver carcinoma and hepatitis B virus infection. Both conserved end residues are part of each CDR3. D genes are given only for firm matches. Only some rows state a clone size, as once, few, many or a class for expanded clones.

len	d_gene	j_gene	v_gene	abundance	CDR3aa	CDR3nt
15	.	TRBJ2-7	TRBV9	.	CASSATGLASYEQYF	TGTGCCAGCAGCGCTACAGGGCTGGCTTCCTATGAGCAGTACTTC
11	.	TRBJ2-1	TRBV29-1	.	CRVDWGNEQFF	TGCAGAGTTGATTGGGGGAATGAGCAGTTCTTC
15	.	TRBJ2-6	TRBV29-1	.	CSVVREGTGVNVLTF	TGCAGCGTTGTGAGGGAAGGGACTGGGGTCAACGTCCTGACTTTC
17	.	TRBJ2-5	TRBV11-2	.	CASSLFSVWDFQETQYF	TGTGCCAGCAGCTTATTCTCAGTCTGGGATTTCCAAGAGACCCAGTACTTC
10	.	TRBJ2-3	TRBV7-6	.	CANSGDTQYF	TGTGCCAACAGCGGCGATACGCAGTATTTT
17	TRBD1	TRBJ1-3	TRBV4-2	once	CASSQYGGGFTGNIIYF	TGTGCTAGCAGTCAATATGGAGGGGGCTTTACCGGAAACATCATATATTTT
14	TRBD1	TRBJ1-2	TRBV5-6	many	CASSVYDRVYGYTF	TGTGCCAGCAGCGTGTATGACAGGGTCTATGGCTACACCTTC
17	TRBD2	TRBJ2-3	TRBV12-3/TRBV12-4	.	CASRGLVGAGGTYTQYF	TGTGCCAGCAGGGGACTAGTGGGAGCGGGAGGGACATATACGCAGTATTTT
15	.	TRBJ2-1	TRBV11-2	medium-sized	CASSLVGRRFNEQFF	TGTGCCAGCAGCTTAGTAGGTCGCAGGTTCAATGAGCAGTTCTTC
15	.	TRBJ2-1	TRBV28	.	CAGRTGKTSYNEQFF	TGCGCCGGCAGAACAGGGAAAACCTCCTACAATGAGCAGTTCTTC
17	.	TRBJ2-1	TRBV7-3	.	CASSSLGGVGMNNEQFF	TGTGCCAGCAGCTCGCTCGGTGGGGTCGGGATGAACAATGAGCAGTTCTTC
12	.	TRBJ1-2	TRBV29-1	.	CSVDGTRNGYTF	TGCAGCGTTGATGGGACGCGGAATGGCTACACCTTC
17	.	TRBJ1-2	TRBV4-1	.	CASSLEGRVSYSSGYAF	TGCGCCAGCAGCCTCGAGGGGAGAGTTTCATATTCTAGTGGCTACGCCTTC
16	TRBD2	TRBJ2-1	TRBV20-1	.	CSADGVGLAGGDEQFF	TGCAGTGCCGACGGGGTCGGACTAGCGGGAGGGGATGAGCAGTTCTTC
18	.	TRBJ2-1	TRBV12-3/TRBV12-4	.	CANSPGLSGSSSYNEQFF	TGTGCCAACAGTCCCGGACTATCGGGGTCAAGCTCCTACAATGAGCAGTTCTTC
16	.	TRBJ2-7	TRBV7-9	.	CASSYSVGVEDYEQYF	TGTGCCAGCAGCTACTCAGTAGGAGTGGAGGACTACGAGCAGTACTTC